This TCR beta chain comes out of a study of beta chain features in type 1 diabetes. The V gene's germline CDR1 is SNHLY and CDR2 FYNNEI. The CDR3 sequence is 14 residues long. V was shortened by 5 bases and J by 6 bases, with 14 bases between the two germline ends. This clone was seen a few times. What it binds is unknown. Every bit of the isolated RNA underwent reverse transcription, so sequencing read expressed TCRB transcripts. TCRdb keeps only in-frame clones here, not all; method: immunoSEQ multiplex PCR. Here the sample spans over 700,000 clones, 15% to 20% being singletons. Study findings and constraints: Patients with type 1 diabetes showed fewer VDJ junction insertions and more deletions. All four CD4+ subsets of Type 1 diabetes patients contained TCRB CDR3s that were moderately but significantly shorter.

In all sorted populations, purity surpassed 98%. The V and J genes are TRBV2 and TRBJ1-5, with a tentative D call TRBD1 (6 bases). The source of this sequence is a young woman in good health. The source material was naive CD4+ T cells from blood. The CDR3 bases are TGTGCCAGCAGTCTCGGGGGCCGGGGTCAGCCCCAGCATTTT. Translating gives CASSLGGRGQPQHF.